The source of this T cell receptor (beta chain) is a study of T cell responses to AZD1222 COVID-19 vaccine. The data were produced by immunoSEQ multiplex PCR, yet TCRdb's version contains in-frame clones alone and is incomplete. The sample comprises approximately 150,000 clones, 80% to 95% of which are singletons, and under 5% rests with the top ten. Germline CDR1 and CDR2: SGHTA and FQGNSA. J was trimmed by 0 bases and V by 5 bases; bases with no gene match: 2. There are 14 residues in the CDR3. This receptor was taken from an adult in good health. The sequencing used peripheral blood, collected on day 0 of AZD1222 vaccination. The chain joins TRBV7-2 to TRBJ2-3; 7 bases align to TRBD2. CDR3 DNA: TGTGCCAGCAGCCCTAGCGGTAGCACAGATACGCAGTATTTT. Protein: CASSPSGSTDTQYF. Full variable domain (missing parts from reference TRBV7-2 and TRBJ2-3): GAGVSQSPSNKVTEKGKDVELRCDPISGHTALYWYRQSLGQGLEFLIYFQGNSAPDKSGLPSDRFSAERTGGSVSTLTIQRTQQEDSAVYLCASSPSGSTDTQYFGPGTRLTVL.